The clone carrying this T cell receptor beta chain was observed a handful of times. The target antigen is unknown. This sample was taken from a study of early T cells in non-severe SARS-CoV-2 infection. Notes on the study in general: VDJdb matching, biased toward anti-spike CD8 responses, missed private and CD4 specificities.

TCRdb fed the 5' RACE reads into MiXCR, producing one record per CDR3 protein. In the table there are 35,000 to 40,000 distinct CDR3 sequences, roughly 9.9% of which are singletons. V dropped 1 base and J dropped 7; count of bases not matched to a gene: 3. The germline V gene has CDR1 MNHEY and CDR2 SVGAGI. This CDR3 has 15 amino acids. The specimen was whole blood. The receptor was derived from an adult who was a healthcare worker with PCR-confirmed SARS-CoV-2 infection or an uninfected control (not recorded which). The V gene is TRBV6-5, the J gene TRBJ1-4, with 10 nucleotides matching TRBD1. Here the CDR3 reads CASSYWGTGAEKLFF. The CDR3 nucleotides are TGTGCCAGCAGTTACTGGGGGACAGGGGCTGAAAAACTGTTTTTT.